A few counts support the clone carrying this TCR beta chain. Its antigen is not known. Noted time point: pre-sensitization, week 0. Specified treatment: therapeutic diphenylcyclopropenone sensitization with weekly scalp DPC. In every case, blood was obtained before the patch test was applied. Someone pulled total RNA out of unfractionated whole blood. TCRdb called the RACE reads again in MiXCR, with one record for every CDR3 protein. Of about 77,000 distinct CDR3 sequences detected, 12% to 15% appear once; the ten largest clones hold 3.5% to 6%. These data are taken from a study of human T cells and chemical hapten exposure. Findings and limits, study-wide: Alopecia in all donors means immunity may differ from healthy individuals.

The CDR3 contains 12 residues. CDR1 SQVTM and CDR2 ANQGSEA come from the germline V gene. Deletions cut 6 bases from V and 2 bases from J, with 11 bases between. Sequenced here: whole blood, sampled in connection with sensitization to the hapten diphenylcyclopropenone (DPC). The receptor's source is a woman between 50 and 59 years old with alopecia areata. Some clones in this sample may be carry-over from other donors' samples. The rearrangement joins TRBV29-1 to TRBJ2-7; D perhaps matches TRBD1 (6 bases). For the CDR3, the DNA is TGCAGCGTGAGGACAGAGCCCTACGAGCAGTACTTC. Translated: CSVRTEPYEQYF.